The TCR beta chain described here comes from a study of technical replicates of blood from several donors. This CDR3 has 16 residues. V lost 4 bases to trimming and J lost 4 bases; unmatched junction nucleotides: 8. Repertoires were generated with immunoSEQ multiplex PCR, while TCRdb's copy carries only in-frame clones and drops some. The data hold tens of thousands of clones, with just under 95% observed a single time. This chain links TRBV23-1 with TRBJ2-3, with TRBD2 matching 10 bases. TRBV23-1 is an ORF; its function is uncertain. Sequencing was performed on T cells isolated from PBMCs. The receptor was derived from a human donor in good health. CDR3 DNA: TGCGCCAGCAGTCTTCAGCTAGCGGGAGTGGCAGATACGCAGTATTTT. Translated: CASSLQLAGVADTQYF.